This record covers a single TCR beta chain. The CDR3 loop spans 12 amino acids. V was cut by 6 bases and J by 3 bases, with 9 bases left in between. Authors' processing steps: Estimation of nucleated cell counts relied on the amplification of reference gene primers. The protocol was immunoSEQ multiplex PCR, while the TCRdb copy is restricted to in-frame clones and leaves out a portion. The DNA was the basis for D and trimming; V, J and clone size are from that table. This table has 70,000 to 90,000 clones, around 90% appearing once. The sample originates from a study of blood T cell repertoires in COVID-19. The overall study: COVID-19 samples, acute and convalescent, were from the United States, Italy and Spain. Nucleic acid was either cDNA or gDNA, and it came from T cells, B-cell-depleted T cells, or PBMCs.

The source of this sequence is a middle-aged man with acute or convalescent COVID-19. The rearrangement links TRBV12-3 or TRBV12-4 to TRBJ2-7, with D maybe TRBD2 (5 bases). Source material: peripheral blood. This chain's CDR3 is CASSRDHYEQYF. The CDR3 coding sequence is TGTGCCAGCAGCCGGGATCACTACGAGCAGTACTTC.